A single sample is the source of the 19 T cell receptor beta chains below, sequenced in a study of blood T cell repertoires in COVID-19. The protocol was immunoSEQ multiplex PCR, while the TCRdb copy is restricted to in-frame clones and leaves out a portion. The sample consists of about 190,000 clones, less than 90% of them appearing once. Sequenced material: peripheral blood. The receptors come from a man younger than 40 with acute or convalescent COVID-19.

The chain has TRBV6-5 and TRBJ1-1; D not resolved. The CDR3 spans 15 residues. Germline CDR1 and CDR2: MNHEY and SVGAGI. V lost 0 bases to trimming and J lost 0 bases, with 8 bases between them. The CDR3, as DNA: TGTGCCAGCAGTTACTCAACTAGGCTGAACACTGAAGCTTTCTTT. It is translated as CASSYSTRLNTEAFF.

The CDR3, as DNA: TGCGCCAGCAGCTCCGACCCCTTCATCCGGGACAATAAGAATAGCAATCAGCCCCAGCATTTT. Protein sequence: CASSSDPFIRDNKNSNQPQHF. The rearrangement joins TRBV5-1 to TRBJ1-5; TRBD1 is a possible D gene (6 bases). V was clipped by 3 bases and J by 0 bases, with 28 bases between them. Germline CDR1 reads SGHRS; CDR2 reads YFSETQ. There are 21 residues in the CDR3.

The J gene is TRBJ2-2, the V gene TRBV7-2; TRBD2 is a possible D gene (5 bases). The CDR3 loop spans 15 amino acids. V lost 1 base and J lost 8, with 14 bases in between. Per germline, CDR1 SGHTA and CDR2 FQGNSA. In DNA form, the CDR3 reads TGTGCCAGCAGCTTAGTCGTGACTACCAAGGGGGAGCTGTTTTTT. It specifies CASSLVVTTKGELFF.

The gene calls are TRBV11-2 and TRBJ2-5; the match to TRBD2 covers 7 bases. The CDR3 length is 15 residues. J was trimmed by 4 bases and V by 5 bases; bases with no gene match: 10. The germline gives CDR1 SGHAT, CDR2 FQNNGV. CDR3 region: CASSRGDTGGETQYF. In nucleotides, the CDR3 is TGTGCCAGCAGCCGCGGGGATACGGGAGGAGAGACCCAGTACTTC.

This chain joins TRBV19 and TRBJ1-2; D gene ambiguous. Germline CDR1 reads LNHDA; CDR2 reads SQIVND (reference sequence). V dropped 4 bases and J dropped 6 bases, with 9 bases sitting between them. The CDR3 sequence is 12 residues long. Here the CDR3 reads CASSKRVDGYTF. CDR3 nucleotides: TGTGCCAGTAGTAAGAGGGTTGATGGCTACACCTTC.

V usage is TRBV30 and J usage is TRBJ2-3; tentatively, D is TRBD2 (5 bases). CDR1 and CDR2 (germline): GTSNPN, SVGIG (reference sequence). The CDR3 is 11 amino acids. V lost 0 bases to trimming and J lost 9 bases, with 7 bases between them. CDR3 amino acids: CAWSVRGTQYF. CDR3 nucleotide sequence: TGTGCCTGGAGTGTACGGGGAACGCAGTATTTT.

This sequence joins TRBV5-4 and TRBJ2-5, with 9 nucleotides matching TRBD2. V shed 2 bases and J 1 base; nucleotides not matched to a gene: 12. The CDR3 is 18 residues long. Per the germline V gene, CDR1 is SGHNT and CDR2 is YYREEE (reference sequence). CDR3 loop: CASSFNPTSGTIQETQYF. In DNA form, the CDR3 reads TGTGCCAGCAGCTTTAATCCGACTAGCGGAACAATCCAAGAGACCCAGTACTTC. Looking up the rest from reference TRBV5-4 and TRBJ2-5 gives the full variable domain: ETGVTQSPTHLIKTRGQQVTLRCSSQSGHNTVSWYQQALGQGPQFIFQYYREEENGRGNFPPRFSGLQFPNYSSELNVNALELDDSALYLCASSFNPTSGTIQETQYFGPGTRLLVL.

V is TRBV12-5 and J is TRBJ2-7; 11 nucleotides agree with TRBD2. The CDR3 consists of 16 residues. Germline CDR1 LGHNT, CDR2 FRNRAP. With V trimmed by 1 base and J by 5 bases, 7 bases remained unmatched. This chain's CDR3 is CASGLEASGRLDEQYF. CDR3 nucleotides: TGTGCTAGTGGTTTGGAGGCTAGCGGGAGGTTGGACGAGCAGTACTTC.

This CDR3 is CASSGQNTEAFF. CDR3 DNA: TGTGCCAGCAGCGGACAGAACACTGAAGCTTTCTTT. The chain combines TRBV6-5 with TRBJ1-1, with D perhaps TRBD1 (5 bases). Germline loops: CDR1 MNHEY, CDR2 SVGAGI. The CDR3 is 12 amino acids. Trimming shortened V by 6 bases and J by 1 base, and 6 bases separated the two germline ends.

The chain carries TRBV6-1 and TRBJ2-6; 7 bases are shared with TRBD1. J lost 4 bases, V lost 2 bases, and 14 bases had no gene match. This CDR3 contains 19 residues. Germline V gene sequence: CDR1 MNHNS, CDR2 SASEGT. The CDR3 reads CASSETRGTVGLGANVLTF. For the CDR3, the DNA is TGTGCCAGCAGTGAAACAAGGGGGACAGTGGGTCTCGGGGCCAACGTCCTGACTTTC.

This sequence joins TRBV30 and TRBJ1-4; perhaps TRBD1 as D (5 bases). Germline lookup yields CDR1 GTSNPN and CDR2 SVGIG (reference sequence). This CDR3 spans 13 amino acids. V was clipped by 8 bases and J by 10 bases, with 20 bases between them. The CDR3 sequence is CATHDSYYGKLFF. As DNA, the CDR3 is TGTGCCACCCATGACAGTTATTACGGAAAACTGTTTTTT.

The V call is TRBV29-1, the J call TRBJ1-5; 8 positions match TRBD1. The germline V gene has CDR1 SQVTM and CDR2 ANQGSEA. V gave up 6 bases and J gave up 6 bases; unmatched junction bases: 7. The CDR3 totals 13 residues. As DNA, the CDR3 is TGCAGCGTCCGGACAGGGACATTTCAGCCCCAGCATTTT. Encoded protein: CSVRTGTFQPQHF.

The J gene is TRBJ2-2, the V gene TRBV5-1; 11 bases are a match to TRBD2. The ends lost 0 bases at V and 6 bases at J; junction bases unmatched: 1. Per germline, CDR1 SGHRS and CDR2 YFSETQ. The CDR3 runs to 15 residues. The CDR3 loop reads CASSLVAGGPGELFF. In DNA form, the CDR3 reads TGCGCCAGCAGCTTGGTAGCGGGAGGGCCCGGGGAGCTGTTTTTT. Full variable domain (remainder filled in from reference TRBV5-1 and TRBJ2-2): KAGVTQTPRYLIKTRGQQVTLSCSPISGHRSVSWYQQTPGQGLQFLFEYFSETQRNKGNFPGRFSGRQFSNSRSEMNVSTLELGDSALYLCASSLVAGGPGELFFGEGSRLTVL.

The chain combines TRBV5-1 with TRBJ2-7, with D hard to call. Trimming shortened V by 4 bases and J by 1 base, and 12 bases separated the two germline ends. CDR3 length: 14 amino acids. The germline CDR1 and CDR2 sequences are SGHRS and YFSETQ. CDR3: CASSVYSMSYEQYF. The CDR3, as DNA: TGCGCCAGCAGCGTTTACTCTATGTCCTACGAGCAGTACTTC.

The V call is TRBV18, the J call TRBJ1-5; the match to TRBD1 covers 9 bases. This CDR3 spans 13 amino acids. Germline V gene sequence: CDR1 KGHSH, CDR2 LQKENI. Trimming removed 3 bases from V and 7 bases from J; junction bases left unmatched: 1. CDR3 in amino acids: CASSPDRGQPQHF. CDR3 sequence (DNA): TGTGCCAGCTCACCGGACAGGGGCCAGCCCCAGCATTTT.

The rearrangement uses TRBV7-3 and TRBJ1-3; D gene ambiguous. Trimming took off 1 base at V and 0 bases at J, with 10 bases between the two ends. The CDR3 is made up of 16 amino acids. In germline, CDR1 is SGHTA, CDR2 FQGTGA. The CDR3 sequence is CASSLSGSSSGNTIYF. The CDR3 bases are TGTGCCAGCAGCTTAAGCGGCTCGAGCTCTGGAAACACCATATATTTT.

This rearrangement joins TRBV7-9 to TRBJ1-5; unclear D gene. V dropped 5 bases and J dropped 1 base, with 12 bases sitting between them. The CDR3 has 15 amino acids. CDR1 and CDR2 from the germline V gene are SEHNR and FQNEAQ (reference sequence). The CDR3 coding sequence is TGTGCCAGCAGCCCCGGGCCGGGAAGCAATCAGCCCCAGCATTTT. It is translated as CASSPGPGSNQPQHF.

The rearrangement links TRBV18 to TRBJ1-5; D might be TRBD1 (6 bases). In germline, CDR1 is KGHSH, CDR2 LQKENI. V was clipped by 1 base and J by 4 bases, with 11 bases between them. This CDR3 has 15 residues. The DNA of the CDR3 is TGTGCCAGCTCACCACAGGGAGGGGGAAATCAGCCCCAGCATTTT. This gives the protein CASSPQGGGNQPQHF.

The chain employs TRBV6-1 and TRBJ1-2; no clear D. Germline-derived CDR1 and CDR2 are MNHNS and SASEGT. This CDR3 has 13 residues. Trimming stripped 1 base from V and 3 bases from J, with 6 bases between. Written as DNA, the CDR3 is TGTGCCAGCAGTGAAGAACCAGACTATGGCTACACCTTC. Translated: CASSEEPDYGYTF.